These 25 T cell receptor beta chains originate from one sample sequenced in a study of cytomegalovirus exposure and HLA in healthy donors. The PCR contained 60 Vbeta and 13 Jbeta primers. Generated by immunoSEQ multiplex PCR, the TCRdb table keeps only in-frame clones and is missing some. This table has approximately 130,000 clones, 70% to 90% appearing once. Sample: PBMCs. The origin of the receptors is a man in his forties or fifties in good health and CMV-seronegative.

This rearrangement joins TRBV2 to TRBJ2-5, with 7 bases fitting TRBD1. Germline lookup yields CDR1 SNHLY and CDR2 FYNNEI. CDR3 length equals 14 residues. The V and J ends lost 5 bases and 5 bases, in that order; junction bases with no gene match: 8. CDR3: CASSPDRGRETQYF. The CDR3 DNA reads TGTGCCAGCAGTCCTGATAGGGGGCGGGAGACCCAGTACTTC.

The V and J genes are TRBV30 and TRBJ1-2; 7 bases are shared with TRBD1. Germline CDR1 GTSNPN, CDR2 SVGIG (reference sequence). Trimming removed 7 bases from V and 2 bases from J; junction bases left unmatched: 4. The CDR3 is 12 amino acids. The CDR3 protein is CASPGQNYGYTF. The CDR3 nucleotides are TGTGCCTCCCCGGGACAGAACTATGGCTACACCTTC.

The gene calls are TRBV19 and TRBJ2-7; a weak D match, TRBD1 (6 bases). V dropped 4 bases and J dropped 4 bases, with 11 bases sitting between them. The CDR3 spans 13 residues. The V gene's germline CDR1 is LNHDA and CDR2 SQIVND (reference sequence). CDR3 sequence reads: CASSNTGLYEQYF. DNA for the CDR3: TGTGCCAGTAGTAACACAGGGTTGTACGAGCAGTACTTC. Combining the CDR3 with reference TRBV19 and TRBJ2-7 gives the whole variable domain DGGITQSPKYLFRKEGQNVTLSCEQNLNHDAMYWYRQDPGQGLRLIYYSQIVNDFQKGDIAEGYSVSREKKESFPLTVTSAQKNPTAFYLCASSNTGLYEQYFGPGTRLTVT.

The DNA of the CDR3 is TGCAGCGTTGAAGATCGGCTGAGGGTCCCGAAGACCCAGTACTTC. Translating it yields CSVEDRLRVPKTQYF. The rearrangement joins TRBV29-1 to TRBJ2-5; D might be TRBD2 (5 bases). V was cut by 0 bases and J by 6 bases, with 17 bases left in between. The CDR3 has 15 residues. Germline V CDR1 and CDR2: SQVTM, ANQGSEA.

A remark on this clone: This CDR3 is also generated by other DNA sequences in the sample. The chain joins TRBV5-8 to TRBJ2-1; the match to TRBD2 covers 14 bases. Germline V gives CDR1 SGHTS, CDR2 YDEGEE. V was clipped by 0 bases and J by 7 bases; unmatched bases: 0. CDR3 size: 15 residues. DNA of the CDR3: TGTGCCAGCAGCTTGGGACTAGCGGGAGGGAATGAGCAGTTCTTC. This encodes CASSLGLAGGNEQFF.

The genes are TRBV5-5 and TRBJ2-5, with TRBD2 matching over 10 bases. The germline V gene has CDR1 SGHKS and CDR2 YYEKEE (reference sequence). Unmatched junction bases numbered 3, after V lost 3 bases and J lost 4 bases. The CDR3 spans 14 residues. The CDR3 bases are TGTGCCAGCAGCTACACTAGCGGGGTAGAGACCCAGTACTTC. Protein: CASSYTSGVETQYF. Complete variable domain (other parts from reference TRBV5-5 and TRBJ2-5): DAGVTQSPTHLIKTRGQQVTLRCSPISGHKSVSWYQQVLGQGPQFIFQYYEKEERGRGNFPDRFSARQFPNYSSELNVNALLLGDSALYLCASSYTSGVETQYFGPGTRLLVL.

CDR3 nucleotides: TGCAGCGCGAGAGGGACTAATAGCGGTTACAATGAGCAGTTCTTC. Translation: CSARGTNSGYNEQFF. The rearrangement uses TRBV29-1 and TRBJ2-1; 7 bases fit TRBD2. The CDR3 is 15 residues long. V lost 7 bases, J lost 4 bases, and 13 bases stayed unmatched. Germline lookup yields CDR1 SQVTM and CDR2 ANQGSEA.

V usage is TRBV27 and J usage is TRBJ2-7; a possible D gene is TRBD1 (6 bases). CDR3 length equals 14 residues. The V end was cut by 1 base, the J end by 3 bases, with 10 bases between. In germline, CDR1 is MNHEY, CDR2 SMNVEV (reference sequence). As DNA, the CDR3 is TGTGCCAGCAGTTTATTGGGACACATCTACGAGCAGTACTTC. Translated: CASSLLGHIYEQYF.

The chain recombines TRBV5-1 with TRBJ2-2; 10 nucleotides match TRBD2. J gave up 1 base and V 5 bases, and 5 bases lay outside the gene matches. The germline gives CDR1 SGHRS, CDR2 YFSETQ. This CDR3 region has 16 residues. The CDR3 DNA follows: TGCGCCAGCAGACCACCTAGCGGGGGGAACACCGGGGAGCTGTTTTTT. Translation gives CASRPPSGGNTGELFF.

This clone appeared once. The chain recombines TRBV6-6 with TRBJ1-3; D is ambiguous. The length of the CDR3 is 14 residues. From germline, CDR1 is MNHNY and CDR2 SVGAGI (reference sequence). Trimming pared 7 bases from V and 0 bases from J, leaving 10 bases between. The CDR3 DNA is TGTGCCAGCAATTCAGGAAACTCTGGAAACACCATATATTTT. This encodes CASNSGNSGNTIYF.

The chain joins TRBV19 to TRBJ2-1; 10 bases match TRBD1. Germline assignment: CDR1 LNHDA and CDR2 SQIVND (reference sequence). The V gene end was trimmed by 8 bases and the J gene end by 9 bases; junction bases not matched to a gene: 7. The CDR3 contains 13 residues. CDR3 protein: CASAGTGVTEQFF. The CDR3 nucleotides are TGTGCCAGTGCCGGGACAGGGGTTACTGAGCAGTTCTTC.

The rearrangement uses TRBV12-2 and TRBJ2-6; the table's D call TRBD1 went unverified against the DNA. TRBV12-2 represents a pseudogene. The CDR3 is 18 amino acids. The CDR3 sequence: CASRPRGDRGTGANVLTF. CDR3 nucleotide sequence: TGTGCAAGTCGCCCTCGAGGTGACAGGGGGACTGGGGCCAACGTCCTGACTTTC.

The V call is TRBV27, the J call TRBJ2-7, with TRBD1 matching over 10 bases. Germline CDR1 and CDR2: MNHEY and SMNVEV (reference sequence). Trimming removed 4 bases from V and 3 bases from J; junction bases left unmatched: 3. The length of the CDR3 is 14 residues. For the CDR3, the DNA is TGTGCCAGCAGTTCGCGGACAGGGGGCTACGAGCAGTACTTC. It translates to CASSSRTGGYEQYF.

The rearrangement links TRBV11-3 to TRBJ2-2, with unresolved D. V dropped 5 bases and J dropped 4 bases, with 2 bases sitting between them. CDR3 size: 11 residues. CDR1 and CDR2 (germline): SGHNT, YENEEA. This CDR3 is CASSLTGELFF. The CDR3 nucleotides are TGTGCCAGCAGCCTCACCGGGGAGCTGTTTTTT. The whole variable domain, remainder taken from reference TRBV11-3 and TRBJ2-2, is EAGVVQSPRYKIIEKKQPVAFWCNPISGHNTLYWYLQNLGQGPELLIRYENEEAVDDSQLPKDRFSAERLKGVDSTLKIQPAELGDSAVYLCASSLTGELFFGEGSRLTVL.

V usage is TRBV7-6 and J usage is TRBJ1-3; D is uncertain. The CDR3 totals 15 residues. The V and J ends lost 3 bases and 0 bases respectively, with 9 bases between them. The germline gives CDR1 SGHVS, CDR2 FNYEAQ. The CDR3 DNA is TGTGCCAGCAGCTTCGACGACAACTCTGGAAACACCATATATTTT. It yields the protein CASSFDDNSGNTIYF.

The gene calls are TRBV28 and TRBJ2-7; maybe TRBD2 (5 bases). The germline V gene encodes CDR1 MDHEN and CDR2 SYDVKM. The CDR3 consists of 14 residues. Trimming stripped 7 bases from V and 0 bases from J, with 13 bases between. This CDR3 reads CASTQRSSSYEQYF. The CDR3 coding sequence is TGTGCCAGCACTCAGCGGTCCAGCTCCTACGAGCAGTACTTC.

The chain joins TRBV5-6 to TRBJ2-6; 10 nucleotides match TRBD1. This CDR3 has 19 amino acids. The ends lost 0 bases at V and 2 bases at J; junction bases unmatched: 8. The germline V gene encodes CDR1 SGHDT and CDR2 YYEEEE. The CDR3, as DNA: TGTGCCAGCAGCTTGGAGACAGGGGGCCGAGGTGCTGGGGCCAACGTCCTGACTTTC. Amino acids: CASSLETGGRGAGANVLTF.

V and J are TRBV20-1 and TRBJ1-1, with D perhaps matching TRBD1 (6 bases). V was cut by 3 bases and J by 10 bases, with 12 bases left in between. From germline, CDR1 is DFQATT and CDR2 SNEGSKA (reference sequence). The CDR3 length is 11 residues. CDR3 sequence (DNA): TGCAGTGCTAGGGCAGGGGTAGGAGCTTTCTTT. Encoded protein: CSARAGVGAFF.

V usage is TRBV7-8 and J usage is TRBJ2-3; possible D gene TRBD2, 5 bases. V was trimmed by 4 bases and J by 4 bases, leaving 24 bases between them. CDR3 length: 18 residues. Germline values: CDR1 SGHVS, CDR2 FQNEAQ. The CDR3 is CASSSGRADPLNPDTQYF. In nucleotides, the CDR3 is TGTGCCAGCAGCTCGGGAAGGGCGGACCCTTTAAACCCAGATACGCAGTATTTT.

The rearrangement joins TRBV19 to TRBJ2-7; 8 bases line up with TRBD1. In germline, CDR1 is LNHDA, CDR2 SQIVND (reference sequence). The CDR3 runs 15 residues. V was pared by 4 bases and J by 4 bases, with 9 bases of the junction left unmatched. This CDR3 is CASSNPRDRTYEQYF. The CDR3 DNA follows: TGTGCCAGTAGTAACCCTCGGGACAGGACTTACGAGCAGTACTTC.

This rearrangement joins TRBV11-2 to TRBJ2-5, with 12 bases that match TRBD2. The V gene's germline CDR1 is SGHAT and CDR2 FQNNGV. The CDR3 is made up of 16 amino acids. The V segment lost 5 bases and the J segment 11 bases; nucleotides outside the gene matches: 15. The CDR3 sequence: CASSPDRLAGVWEQYF. CDR3 bases: TGTGCCAGCAGCCCTGACCGACTAGCGGGGGTATGGGAGCAGTACTTC.

This rearrangement joins TRBV19 to TRBJ2-1; tentative D call: TRBD1 (8 bases). The V gene's germline CDR1 is LNHDA and CDR2 SQIVND (reference sequence). The CDR3 length is 17 residues. V was cut by 0 bases and J by 3 bases, with 15 bases left in between. CDR3 residues: CASSIDGGGQVYNEQFF. CDR3 nucleotide sequence: TGTGCCAGTAGTATAGATGGGGGGGGACAGGTCTACAATGAGCAGTTCTTC.

The chain joins TRBV14 to TRBJ1-1, with D possibly being TRBD1 (5 bases). The CDR3 is 15 amino acids. Germline assignment: CDR1 SGHDN and CDR2 FVKESK. V gave up 0 bases and J gave up 5 bases, with 13 bases separating them. CDR3 in amino acids: CASSQDFRDQTEAFF. CDR3 bases: TGTGCCAGCAGCCAAGATTTCAGGGATCAAACTGAAGCTTTCTTT.

The V and J genes are TRBV27 and TRBJ1-5; TRBD1 might be the D (6 bases). V was trimmed by 2 bases and J by 6 bases, leaving 11 bases between them. The CDR3 is 14 amino acids. CDR1 is MNHEY and CDR2 is SMNVEV in the germline V gene (reference sequence). In DNA, the CDR3 is TGTGCCAGCAGTTTACGGGGAGGGGGTCAGCCCCAGCATTTT. It codes for CASSLRGGGQPQHF.

This chain joins TRBV4-1 and TRBJ1-3, with TRBD1 matching over 9 bases. CDR1 MGHRA and CDR2 YSYEKL come from the germline V gene. The CDR3 extends over 17 amino acids. The ends lost 1 base at V and 0 bases at J; junction bases unmatched: 4. The CDR3 sequence: CASSQVGQGSSGNTIYF. The DNA for the CDR3 is TGCGCCAGCAGCCAAGTGGGACAGGGATCCTCTGGAAACACCATATATTTT.